This T cell receptor (beta chain) was identified during a study of cytotoxic CD8 clonotypes in ibrutinib-treated CLL. Overall study: IGHV unmutated 17 to 18; relapsed/refractory approximately 10; treatment-naive under 16.

The length of the CDR3 is 15 residues. The germline V gene has CDR1 MNHEY and CDR2 SVGAGI. Trimming stripped 5 bases from V and 2 bases from J, with 12 bases between. As input for TCR beta libraries, approximately 2 micrograms of genomic DNA came from cryopreserved PBMCs. Using immunoSEQ multiplex PCR, the repertoire was profiled, and TCRdb retains in-frame clones only, with some absent. Here the sample spans about 160,000 clones, 70% to 85% being singletons. Turning to this clone: Its antigen is currently unknown.

Study-wide results and limits: Patients showed higher baseline clonality than age-matched healthy donors, and it tracked circulating CD8+ T-cell counts.

This receptor was identified in a human donor with chronic lymphocytic leukemia. The source material was PBMCs, sampled after 24 months of ibrutinib treatment. The rearrangement joins TRBV6-5 to TRBJ1-4, with D possibly matching TRBD1 (6 bases). The CDR3 nucleotides read TGTGCCAGCAGTCGGAGGGGGAGGACTAATGAAAAACTGTTTTTT. It specifies CASSRRGRTNEKLFF.